The rows below give T cell receptor beta chains drawn from one sample of a study of regulatory T cells in long-lasting Graves disease. MiXCR was run by TCRdb on the multiplex PCR reads, yielding one entry per CDR3 protein. The repertoire holds 400,000 to 500,000 distinct CDR3 sequences, roughly 20% seen once, with roughly 8% in the top ten. The sequencing used peripheral blood mononuclear cells (PBMCs), collected when the disease was refractory, from a patient treated with antithyroid drugs. Receptors originate from a female donor with Graves disease. CDR3s include the opening cysteine and the closing phenylalanine or tryptophan. Each record gives: V gene, clone size, D gene, CDR3 length, J gene, CDR3 protein, CDR3 DNA. A D gene is named only where the DNA matches it firmly. Not all rows give a size; the values are once, few, many and, for expanded clones, a class.

>TRBV30|NA|NA|13|TRBJ2-2
CAWSIDLVGELFF
TGTGCCTGGAGTATAGACTTGGTCGGGGAGCTGTTTTTT
>TRBV27|many|NA|14|TRBJ2-4
CASSLQDSENIQYF
TGTGCCAGCAGTTTACAGGACTCGGAAAACATTCAGTACTTC
>TRBV28|many|NA|17|TRBJ2-6
CASSLSLELSGANVLTF
TGTGCCAGCAGTTTATCCCTGGAACTTTCTGGGGCCAACGTCTTGACTTTC
>TRBV7-9|NA|NA|15|TRBJ2-7
CASSNSGWQSYEQYF
TGTGCCAGCAGCAACTCGGGATGGCAATCCTACGAGCAGTACTTC
>TRBV24-1|NA|NA|15|TRBJ2-5
CATSDSTRARETRYF
TGTGCCACCAGTGACTCAACGAGGGCTCGAGAGACCCGGTACTTC
>TRBV20-1|NA|TRBD1|14|TRBJ2-5
CSAPRYRGAETQYF
TGCAGTGCTCCGCGGTACAGGGGCGCGGAGACCCAGTACTTC
>TRBV5-1|NA|TRBD1|15|TRBJ1-4
CASSHGQATNEKLFF
TGCGCCAGCAGCCACGGACAGGCAACTAATGAAAAACTGTTTTTT
>TRBV11-2|many|TRBD1|17|TRBJ1-5
CASSPRLGQGEDQPQHF
TGTGCCAGCAGCCCTCGTCTTGGACAGGGAGAGGATCAGCCCCAGCATTTT
>TRBV25-1|few|TRBD1|17|TRBJ2-2
CASSPTPGQGTSGELFF
TGTGCCAGCAGTCCGACCCCGGGACAGGGCACAAGCGGGGAGCTGTTTTTT
>TRBV7-2|many|TRBD1|13|TRBJ2-7
CASSLTGHYEQYF
TGTGCCAGCAGCCTGACAGGGCACTACGAGCAGTACTTC
>TRBV19|few|TRBD1|13|TRBJ2-5
CASSNDRGEAQYF
TGTGCCAGTAGTAACGACAGGGGTGAAGCCCAGTACTTC
>TRBV20-1|NA|NA|14|TRBJ1-2
CSAPSAQTNYGYTF
TGCAGTGCCCCCTCCGCCCAGACAAACTATGGCTACACCTTC
>TRBV3-1|NA|NA|14|TRBJ1-1
CASSARDANTEAFF
TGTGCCAGCAGCGCCCGGGACGCGAACACTGAAGCTTTCTTT
>TRBV11-3|many|NA|18|TRBJ2-2
CASSSRGAGVPGTEELFF
TGTGCCAGCAGCTCCCGTGGAGCGGGTGTCCCCGGCACCGAGGAGCTGTTTTTT
>TRBV2|many|NA|12|TRBJ1-2
CASSEDPVVYTF
TGTGCCAGCAGTGAAGATCCGGTCGTCTACACCTTC
>TRBV4-1|few|NA|14|TRBJ1-4
CASSLARGDEKLFF
TGCGCCAGCAGCCTTGCCCGGGGTGATGAAAAACTGTTTTTT
>TRBV15|NA|NA|13|TRBJ1-4
CATSRGVNEKLFF
TGTGCCACCAGCAGGGGAGTTAATGAAAAACTGTTTTTT
>TRBV2|NA|NA|11|TRBJ2-4
CASTGEDIQYF
TGTGCCAGCACGGGGGAGGACATTCAGTACTTC
>TRBV20-1|many|TRBD1|14|TRBJ1-2
CSARDTGTDYGYTF
TGCAGTGCTAGAGACACAGGGACAGACTATGGCTACACCTTC
>TRBV20-1|many|NA|11|TRBJ2-5
CSAQMGETQYF
TGCAGTGCTCAAATGGGGGAGACCCAGTACTTC
>TRBV7-2|many|NA|13|TRBJ1-2
CASSVDFNYGYTF
TGTGCCAGCAGCGTCGACTTTAACTATGGCTACACCTTC
>TRBV28|NA|TRBD1|15|TRBJ2-1
CASSFRDRVINEQFF
TGTGCCAGCAGTTTCCGGGACAGGGTGATAAATGAGCAGTTCTTC
>TRBV11-1|many|NA|15|TRBJ1-4
CASSTGGRSNEKLFF
TGTGCCAGCAGCACCGGTGGCAGATCAAATGAAAAACTGTTTTTT
>TRBV7-8|many|NA|19|TRBJ2-2
CASSLFWAAIRANTGELFF
TGTGCCAGCAGCTTATTTTGGGCCGCAATCCGCGCGAACACCGGGGAGCTGTTTTTT
>TRBV6-7|NA|TRBD1|14|TRBJ1-2
CASSRPGGNYGYTF
TGTGCCAGCAGTCGTCCAGGGGGCAACTATGGCTACACCTTC
>TRBV6-5|few|TRBD1|15|TRBJ2-7
CASSSLGQGVYEQYF
TGTGCCAGCAGTTCCCTGGGACAGGGAGTATACGAGCAGTACTTC
>TRBV7-4|many|NA|13|TRBJ2-7
CASSSPDSYEQYF
TGTGCCAGCAGCTCGCCGGACAGCTACGAGCAGTACTTC
>TRBV5-1|NA|NA|14|TRBJ1-1
CASSRRGGETEAFF
TGCGCCAGCAGCCGCCGGGGGGGGGAAACTGAAGCTTTCTTT
>TRBV28|many|NA|14|TRBJ1-1
CASSLFTVNTEAFF
TGTGCCAGCAGTTTATTTACAGTGAACACTGAAGCTTTCTTT
>TRBV30|NA|NA|11|TRBJ1-5
CACGLDQPQHF
TGTGCCTGTGGATTGGATCAGCCCCAGCATTTT
>TRBV10-3|few|NA|12|TRBJ1-1
CAIRLENTEAFF
TGTGCCATCAGACTTGAGAACACTGAAGCTTTCTTT
>TRBV5-1|few|NA|14|TRBJ2-3
CASSLADFADTQYF
TGCGCCAGCAGCTTGGCCGATTTCGCAGATACGCAGTATTTT
>TRBV7-8|many|TRBD1|14|TRBJ1-1
CASSTQGVNTEAFF
TGTGCCAGCAGCACCCAGGGGGTGAACACTGAAGCTTTCTTT
>TRBV5-4|NA|NA|14|TRBJ1-2
CASSQYRDLDGYTF
TGTGCCAGCAGCCAATACAGGGACCTGGATGGCTACACCTTC
>TRBV6-1|NA|TRBD2|15|TRBJ2-7
CASTQMSGRTDEQYF
TGTGCCAGCACCCAAATGAGCGGGAGGACTGACGAGCAGTACTTC
>TRBV12-3/TRBV12-4|many|NA|12|TRBJ2-7
CASSSGLAEQYF
TGTGCCAGCAGCTCAGGGTTGGCCGAGCAGTACTTC
>TRBV19|once|NA|15|TRBJ2-7
CASSIGGTATYEQYF
TGTGCCAGTAGTATTGGCGGGACAGCTACCTACGAGCAGTACTTC
>TRBV19|few|TRBD1|12|TRBJ1-2
CASSTGGIGYTF
TGTGCCAGTAGTACAGGGGGAATCGGCTACACCTTC
>TRBV29-1|many|NA|12|TRBJ2-5
CSVAQGVETQYF
TGCAGCGTTGCTCAGGGTGTAGAGACCCAGTACTTC
>TRBV3-1|many|NA|12|TRBJ2-2
CASSQTGGELFF
TGTGCCAGCAGCCAAACGGGCGGGGAGCTGTTTTTT
>TRBV30|few|TRBD1|13|TRBJ2-7
CAWGQGLSYEQYF
TGTGCCTGGGGACAGGGCCTCTCCTACGAGCAGTACTTC
>TRBV9|NA|NA|13|TRBJ2-5
CASSGGMDETQYF
TGTGCCAGCAGCGGAGGGATGGACGAGACCCAGTACTTC
>TRBV28|many|NA|11|TRBJ2-5
CASSLKVVQYF
TGTGCCAGCAGTTTAAAGGTTGTGCAGTACTTC
>TRBV30|NA|NA|13|TRBJ1-5
CAWSRGGHQPQHF
TGTGCCTGGAGTAGAGGGGGGCATCAGCCCCAGCATTTT
>TRBV9|NA|TRBD2|14|TRBJ2-7
CASSETSDLGEQYF
TGTGCCAGCAGCGAGACTAGCGATCTAGGCGAGCAGTACTTC
>TRBV5-1|many|TRBD2|13|TRBJ2-7
CASSLAGPYEQYF
TGTGCCAGCAGTTTAGCGGGACCCTACGAGCAGTACTTC
>TRBV11-3|NA|NA|16|TRBJ2-2
CASSARDSYRGGELFF
TGTGCCAGCAGCGCCCGGGACTCGTACCGGGGCGGGGAGCTGTTTTTT